These T cell receptor beta chains were read from a single sample in a study of T-cell memory formation after mild COVID-19. TCRdb re-called the 5' RACE reads through MiXCR, storing one row per CDR3 protein. This sample has approximately 300,000 distinct CDR3 sequences, with 15% to 20% found just once. The source material was PBMCs or a T cell subset sorted from them (not recorded which). These receptors all come from a man aged 18 to 29 who had mild COVID-19 (a few samples of this study predate the infection). Cell type and time point are not known. Each CDR3 is given with its conserved first and last residue. D genes are given only for firm matches. Expanded clones are given a class, and other clones once, few, many or no size at all.

clone_size: few
v_call: TRBV29-1
d_call: .
j_call: TRBJ2-7
cdr3_nt: TGCAGCGTTGAAAATACGGCGGACTCCTACGAGCAGTACTTC
cdr3_aa: CSVENTADSYEQYF

clone_size: .
v_call: TRBV20-1
d_call: TRBD1
j_call: TRBJ2-7
cdr3_nt: TGCAGTGCTCGGGACAGGGGGGCCTACGAGCAGTACTTC
cdr3_aa: CSARDRGAYEQYF

clone_size: few
v_call: TRBV4-3
d_call: .
j_call: TRBJ2-5
cdr3_nt: TGCGCCAGCAGCCAAGTGATGAGGGAGACCCAGTACTTC
cdr3_aa: CASSQVMRETQYF

clone_size: few
v_call: TRBV7-8
d_call: TRBD1
j_call: TRBJ1-6
cdr3_nt: TGTGCCAGCAGCTTAGTGGGGGACAGGGGACTGGGTTCACCCCTCCACTTT
cdr3_aa: CASSLVGDRGLGSPLHF

clone_size: .
v_call: TRBV9
d_call: .
j_call: TRBJ2-6
cdr3_nt: TGTGCCAGCAGCGTAGATGCTGGGGCCAACGTCCTGACTTTC
cdr3_aa: CASSVDAGANVLTF

clone_size: few
v_call: TRBV4-1
d_call: .
j_call: TRBJ2-5
cdr3_nt: TGCGCCAGCAGCCAAGAGGGGAGTGTGGTGGGGGGGACCCAGTACTTC
cdr3_aa: CASSQEGSVVGGTQYF

clone_size: .
v_call: TRBV11-2
d_call: TRBD2
j_call: TRBJ2-5
cdr3_nt: TGTGCCAGCAGTCGACTAGCGGGGGTAGAGACCCAGTACTTC
cdr3_aa: CASSRLAGVETQYF

clone_size: few
v_call: TRBV6-2/TRBV6-3
d_call: .
j_call: TRBJ2-5
cdr3_nt: TGTGCCAGCAGTTCTTTCCGAGAGACCCAGTACTTC
cdr3_aa: CASSSFRETQYF

clone_size: .
v_call: TRBV27
d_call: .
j_call: TRBJ2-3
cdr3_nt: TGTGCCAGCAGTTCCCGATCTTCTGGGCCTAGCACAGATACGCAGTATTTT
cdr3_aa: CASSSRSSGPSTDTQYF

clone_size: few
v_call: TRBV5-1
d_call: .
j_call: TRBJ2-5
cdr3_nt: TGCGCCAGCAGCGTGGCGGGTCGGGGCCCCGAGACCCAGTACTTC
cdr3_aa: CASSVAGRGPETQYF

clone_size: .
v_call: TRBV6-2/TRBV6-3
d_call: TRBD2
j_call: TRBJ2-2
cdr3_nt: TGTGCCAGCAGATGGACTAGCGGGATACCCGGGGAGCTGTTTTTT
cdr3_aa: CASRWTSGIPGELFF

clone_size: few
v_call: TRBV9
d_call: .
j_call: TRBJ2-3
cdr3_nt: TGTGCCAGCAGCGCGGAGACTAGCACAGATACGCAGTATTTT
cdr3_aa: CASSAETSTDTQYF

clone_size: .
v_call: TRBV20-1
d_call: TRBD1
j_call: TRBJ1-1
cdr3_nt: TGCAGTGCTAGAGAAAGGGGGACAGGAGCTGAAGCTTTCTTT
cdr3_aa: CSARERGTGAEAFF

clone_size: once
v_call: TRBV7-2
d_call: .
j_call: TRBJ1-6
cdr3_nt: TGTGCCAGCAGCATCGAAAATTCACCCCTCCACTTT
cdr3_aa: CASSIENSPLHF

clone_size: .
v_call: TRBV20-1
d_call: .
j_call: TRBJ2-1
cdr3_nt: TGCAGTGCTTCTGACAGGAGCCTGTTACGGTTCTTC
cdr3_aa: CSASDRSLLRFF

clone_size: few
v_call: TRBV7-7
d_call: .
j_call: TRBJ2-1
cdr3_nt: TGTGCTAGCAGTCAATTCTCGGGACGGACCTACAATGAGCAGTTCTTC
cdr3_aa: CASSQFSGRTYNEQFF

clone_size: many
v_call: TRBV5-1
d_call: .
j_call: TRBJ2-3
cdr3_nt: TGCGCCAGCAGCTTCGGCGCTTACACAGATACGCAGTATTTT
cdr3_aa: CASSFGAYTDTQYF

clone_size: many
v_call: TRBV5-1
d_call: .
j_call: TRBJ1-2
cdr3_nt: TGCGCCAGCAGTTTGGACAGAAACTATGGCTACACCTTC
cdr3_aa: CASSLDRNYGYTF

clone_size: .
v_call: TRBV20-1
d_call: .
j_call: TRBJ2-7
cdr3_nt: TGCAGTGCTAGAGATAGAAGGCAGGATGTTAGTTACGAGCAGTACTTC
cdr3_aa: CSARDRRQDVSYEQYF

clone_size: few
v_call: TRBV24-1
d_call: TRBD1
j_call: TRBJ2-1
cdr3_nt: TGTGCCACCAGTGATTCGACAGGGTCTGATGAGCAGTTCTTC
cdr3_aa: CATSDSTGSDEQFF

clone_size: few
v_call: TRBV6-5
d_call: .
j_call: TRBJ2-5
cdr3_nt: TGTGCCAGCAGTTACTCTCTTGGAAAGGAGACCCAGTACTTC
cdr3_aa: CASSYSLGKETQYF

clone_size: many
v_call: TRBV5-5
d_call: .
j_call: TRBJ1-5
cdr3_nt: TGTGCCAGCAGCTCCGGCCTGGCCAGGGAAGGCAATCAGCCCCAGCATTTT
cdr3_aa: CASSSGLAREGNQPQHF

clone_size: .
v_call: TRBV4-1
d_call: TRBD1
j_call: TRBJ2-7
cdr3_nt: TGCGCCAGCAGCCAGGACCGGGACAGGTCCTTCTACGAGCAGTACTTC
cdr3_aa: CASSQDRDRSFYEQYF

clone_size: .
v_call: TRBV5-1
d_call: .
j_call: TRBJ2-1
cdr3_nt: TGCGCCAGCAGCATAAGATTAAGCTCCTACAATGAGCAGTTCTTC
cdr3_aa: CASSIRLSSYNEQFF

clone_size: .
v_call: TRBV27
d_call: .
j_call: TRBJ2-1
cdr3_nt: TGTGCCAGCAGCCCCCTGAATAACAATGAGCAGTTCTTC
cdr3_aa: CASSPLNNNEQFF

clone_size: few
v_call: TRBV10-3
d_call: .
j_call: TRBJ2-7
cdr3_nt: TGTGCCATCAGTGAAAAAGACAAATCCTACGAGCAGTACTTC
cdr3_aa: CAISEKDKSYEQYF

clone_size: .
v_call: TRBV5-1
d_call: .
j_call: TRBJ2-7
cdr3_nt: TGCGCCAGCAGCTTGGTGGAGGGAAGAGTTGGTGGTTACGAGCAGTACTTC
cdr3_aa: CASSLVEGRVGGYEQYF

clone_size: .
v_call: TRBV4-2
d_call: TRBD2
j_call: TRBJ2-1
cdr3_nt: TGTGCCAGCAGCCAATCCGCGGGGGGGCATGAGCAGTTCTTC
cdr3_aa: CASSQSAGGHEQFF

clone_size: .
v_call: TRBV5-1
d_call: .
j_call: TRBJ1-1
cdr3_nt: TGCGCCAGCAGCTTCCCCCGGGGAGAGAACGCTGAAGCTTTCTTT
cdr3_aa: CASSFPRGENAEAFF

clone_size: few
v_call: TRBV2
d_call: .
j_call: TRBJ2-3
cdr3_nt: TGTGCCAGCAGGATTAGCACAGATACGCAGTATTTT
cdr3_aa: CASRISTDTQYF

clone_size: .
v_call: TRBV6-2/TRBV6-3
d_call: TRBD1
j_call: TRBJ2-3
cdr3_nt: TGTGCCACCACCCGGGACAGCGCTAGCACAGATACGCAGTATTTT
cdr3_aa: CATTRDSASTDTQYF

clone_size: .
v_call: TRBV7-2
d_call: .
j_call: TRBJ2-1
cdr3_nt: TGTGCCAGCAGCATCCCGGGTCGGTATGAGCAGTTCTTC
cdr3_aa: CASSIPGRYEQFF